This is a list of T cell receptor beta chains from one sample in a study of CD8 T cells in ankylosing spondylitis. TCRdb analysed the 5' RACE reads with MiXCR anew, one entry per CDR3 protein. The sample lists a few hundred thousand distinct CDR3 sequences, under 25% occurring once. Sequenced input: blood, either unsorted or a sorted T cell fraction (not recorded which). The receptor set was obtained from a male donor with ankylosing spondylitis. Each CDR3 is given with its conserved first and last residue. The D gene is left open where the match is weak. For some rows the clone size is stated as once, few or many, or as a class when expanded; others skip it.

>TRBD1|NA|TRBV5-1|TRBJ2-5
TGCGCCAGCAGCTTGGTTGGCAGGGGGCGCGAAGAGACCCAGTACTTC
CASSLVGRGREETQYF
>TRBD1|NA|TRBV24-1|TRBJ1-5
TGTGCCACCAGTGATTCAGGGAGGGGGCTTCAGCCCCAGCATTTT
CATSDSGRGLQPQHF
>NA|few|TRBV5-1|TRBJ2-6
TGCGCCAGCAGCATGGGAAGCTCTGGGGCCAACGTCCTGACTTTC
CASSMGSSGANVLTF
>TRBD1|few|TRBV12-3/TRBV12-4|TRBJ2-3
TGTGCCAGCAGGACGTACAGGGGTGCAGATACGCAGTATTTT
CASRTYRGADTQYF
>NA|many|TRBV7-9|TRBJ2-1
TGTGCCAGCCAAACACGGGACTCTTACAATGAGCAGTTCTTC
CASQTRDSYNEQFF
>NA|few|TRBV3-1|TRBJ1-4
TGTGCCAGCAGCCACGACCGCAGGGTTCGCACTAATGAAAAACTGTTTTTT
CASSHDRRVRTNEKLFF
>TRBD2|few|TRBV12-3/TRBV12-4|TRBJ2-7
TGTGCCAGCAGGGACGGACTAGCGGGGTACTACGAGCAGTACTTC
CASRDGLAGYYEQYF
>TRBD1|NA|TRBV2|TRBJ2-5
TGTGCCAGCAGTGGCCGGACAGGGAGTCAAGAGACCCAGTACTTC
CASSGRTGSQETQYF
>TRBD2|few|TRBV28|TRBJ2-3
TGTGCCAGCAGATCTAGCGGGAGGGCCACGGGAACAGATACGCAGTATTTT
CASRSSGRATGTDTQYF
>NA|few|TRBV12-3/TRBV12-4|TRBJ1-6
TGTGCCAGCAGCTGGCAAGGGGAGGACTCACCCCTCCACTTT
CASSWQGEDSPLHF
>NA|NA|TRBV20-1|TRBJ2-2
TGCAGTGCGGGACCTAATTCCGGGGAGCTGTTTTTT
CSAGPNSGELFF
>TRBD2|many|TRBV5-6|TRBJ2-7
TGTGCCAGCAGGGCCGGGACTAGCGGTCCCTACGAGCAGTACTTC
CASRAGTSGPYEQYF
>TRBD1|few|TRBV7-9|TRBJ1-2
TGTGCCAGCAGCCAAGACAGGGGCGGAGGCTACACCTTC
CASSQDRGGGYTF
>NA|NA|TRBV5-1|TRBJ2-2
TGCGCCAGCCGCATTTACACAGGTGCCGGGGAGCTGTTTTTT
CASRIYTGAGELFF
>NA|once|TRBV11-2|TRBJ2-2
TGTGCCAGCAGCTCGACGAGGGCCGCCGGGGAGCTGTTTTTT
CASSSTRAAGELFF
>TRBD1|NA|TRBV7-9|TRBJ1-1
TGTGCCAGCAGCTCCGGACAGGGGGTCGAAGCTTTCTTT
CASSSGQGVEAFF
>NA|NA|TRBV25-1|TRBJ2-3
TGTGCCAGCAGTATCATAGATACGCAGTATTTT
CASSIIDTQYF
>NA|NA|TRBV7-2|TRBJ2-2
TGTGCCAGCAGTTTTATTCCTCGCGGCCCCGGGGAGCTGTTTTTT
CASSFIPRGPGELFF
>TRBD1|NA|TRBV18|TRBJ1-5
TGTGCCAGCTCACTACTACCGGGACAGGGTAGCAATCAGCCCCAGCATTTT
CASSLLPGQGSNQPQHF
>NA|few|TRBV20-1|TRBJ2-1
TGCAGTGCTAGTGGGGCCAGTTACTTCACCAATGAGCAGTTCTTC
CSASGASYFTNEQFF
>NA|NA|TRBV12-3/TRBV12-4|TRBJ2-7
TGTGCCAGCAGCCTCTGGCGCGACGAGCAGTACTTC
CASSLWRDEQYF
>NA|few|TRBV5-1|TRBJ2-6
TGCGCCAGCAGCTTGGGACAGCGAGACTCTGGGGCCAACGTCCTGACTTTC
CASSLGQRDSGANVLTF
>NA|NA|TRBV28|TRBJ1-1
TGTGCCAGCAGTGGTACGAGGAAAGCTTTCTTT
CASSGTRKAFF
>TRBD2|few|TRBV14|TRBJ2-3
TGTGCCAGCAGCCAAGATCGCAGCGGGAGTCTAGATACGCAGTATTTT
CASSQDRSGSLDTQYF
>NA|NA|TRBV29-1|TRBJ1-2
TGCAGCGTTGTGTTTCAGGGAGACGGGAGGTATGGCTACACCTTC
CSVVFQGDGRYGYTF
>TRBD1|NA|TRBV20-1|TRBJ2-7
TGCAGTGCAGACGACAGGGTGCTAGACTACGAGCAGTACTTC
CSADDRVLDYEQYF
>TRBD1|few|TRBV11-2|TRBJ1-4
TGTGCCAGCAGGACAGGGTGGAGTGAAAAACTGTTTTTT
CASRTGWSEKLFF
>TRBD1|few|TRBV5-5|TRBJ1-4
TGTGCCAGCAGCTTACGGGACAGGGATAATGAAAAACTGTTTTTT
CASSLRDRDNEKLFF
>TRBD2|few|TRBV29-1|TRBJ2-1
TGCAGCGTTGACTCTAGCGGGAGGGCCGGGGATGAGCAGTTCTTC
CSVDSSGRAGDEQFF
>TRBD1|few|TRBV29-1|TRBJ2-3
TGCAGCGTTGATGGAGAGACAGGGGCAGATACGCAGTATTTT
CSVDGETGADTQYF
>NA|few|TRBV4-3|TRBJ2-5
TGCGCCAGCAGCCAAGTAGGGGGTTCCGAGACCCAGTACTTC
CASSQVGGSETQYF
>NA|NA|TRBV21-1|TRBJ2-1
TGTGCCAGCAGCATGAGACCGGGACCGATCTCCCCCGGGCGGTTCTTC
CASSMRPGPISPGRFF
>TRBD1|few|TRBV20-1|TRBJ1-1
TGCAGTGCTAGAGGATCCCCCGGGACAGGGTATAGTGAAGCTTTCTTT
CSARGSPGTGYSEAFF
>NA|many|TRBV20-1|TRBJ1-1
TGCAGTGCCGACTCGGTTTCGGGGATTGAAGCTTTCTTT
CSADSVSGIEAFF
>TRBD1|few|TRBV20-1|TRBJ1-5
TGCAGTGCTGTGCGCTTCAGGACAGGAGGCAATCAGCCCCAGCATTTT
CSAVRFRTGGNQPQHF